This T cell receptor beta chain was recovered during a study of cytomegalovirus exposure and HLA in healthy donors. Points from the study as a whole: Immune exposure data for these donors was limited to CMV serostatus. There were some public TCRs occurring in many donors, but most TCR sequences were rare. A missense DCLRE1C variant was associated with V- and J-gene trimming of TCR beta chains in a later analysis, and an independent cohort replicated the association.

This clone was seen only a few times. The antigen remains unidentified. The primer mix had 60 Vbeta and 13 Jbeta primers. Produced via immunoSEQ multiplex PCR; TCRdb's table is partial and in-frame only. Found here are around 150,000 clones, more than 60% of them singletons; the top ten hold around 6.3%. Looked up from germline, CDR1 is MNHEY and CDR2 is SMNVEV (reference sequence). The V segment lost 3 bases and the J segment 4 bases; nucleotides outside the gene matches: 0. The CDR3 has 12 amino acids. The sequence was collected from a woman in her sixties or seventies in good health and CMV-seronegative. Sequences were obtained from PBMCs. The chain combines TRBV27 with TRBJ2-7, with 7 bases aligning to TRBD1. The CDR3 DNA is TGTGCCAGCAGTTTGACAGGGTACGAGCAGTACTTC. It translates to CASSLTGYEQYF.